This passage covers 28 T cell receptor beta chains from one sample sequenced in a study of T cell repertoires in cytomegalovirus infection. A single record per CDR3 protein comes from TCRdb applying MiXCR to the reads. This sample has nearly 550,000 distinct CDR3 sequences, with more than 15% found just once. The sequenced sample consisted of CD8+ T cells from PBMCs. The receptors were gathered from a human donor in good health (CMV status not recorded). Some clones in this sample may be carry-over from other donors' samples.

This clonotype was seen only a few times. This sequence joins TRBV20-1 and TRBJ2-3; 10 bases line up with TRBD2. The CDR3 runs to 15 residues. CDR1 and CDR2 from the germline V gene are DFQATT and SNEGSKA (reference sequence). The junction had 7 bases not matched to a gene; V was cut back by 1 base and J by 6 bases. The CDR3 DNA is TGCAGTGCTAGAGTACTAGCGGGATATACGGATACGCAGTATTTT. It encodes CSARVLAGYTDTQYF.

To note about this clonotype: This may arise from a read error, as a much more abundant clone is one base away. The chain is built from TRBV7-2 and TRBJ2-1; 13 bases line up with TRBD2. J lost 8 bases, V lost 1 base, and 5 bases had no gene match. The germline gives CDR1 SGHTA, CDR2 FQGNSA. The CDR3 has 16 amino acids. This CDR3 is CASSLELAGGGDEQFF. The CDR3 bases are TGTGCCAGCAGCTTAGAACTAGCGGGAGGGGGTGATGAGCAGTTCTTC.

This clonotype has a count of ten or more. The chain couples TRBV7-2 to TRBJ2-6; D possibly matches TRBD1 or TRBD2 (6 bases each). CDR3 length equals 17 residues. V was cut by 2 bases and J by 1 base, with 12 bases left in between. Germline-derived CDR1 and CDR2 are SGHTA and FQGNSA. CDR3 bases: TGTGCCAGCAGCTTAACGGGGGCGAGTTCTGGGGCCAACGTCCTGACTTTC. Translating it yields CASSLTGASSGANVLTF.

In this sample, this clonotype turned up many times. The chain employs TRBV7-2 and TRBJ2-1; unclear D gene. V was pared by 3 bases and J by 8 bases, with 8 bases between. In germline, CDR1 is SGHTA, CDR2 FQGNSA. The length of the CDR3 is 12 residues. CDR3 loop: CASSLMGDEQFF. Here the CDR3 DNA reads TGTGCCAGCAGCTTGATGGGCGATGAGCAGTTCTTC.

The chain carries TRBV5-4 and TRBJ1-2, with D uncertain. Germline CDR1 and CDR2: SGHNT and YYREEE (reference sequence). Between the trimmed V and J ends, which lost 0 bases and 8 bases, there was a span of 8 bases. The length of the CDR3 is 12 residues. The CDR3 DNA reads TGTGCCAGCAGCTTGGGGTCCGGGGGCTACACCTTC. This codes for CASSLGSGGYTF.

This clonotype came up many times. The chain links TRBV7-9 to TRBJ2-1; the D gene is possibly TRBD1 (5 bases). Germline V CDR1 and CDR2: SEHNR, FQNEAQ (reference sequence). The CDR3 length is 15 residues. Trimming shortened V by 5 bases and J by 2 bases, and 13 bases separated the two germline ends. The CDR3 reads CASSRDRIPYNEQFF. For the CDR3, the DNA is TGTGCCAGCAGCCGAGACAGAATCCCCTACAATGAGCAGTTCTTC.

This clonotype was seen only a few times. The V call is TRBV6-5, the J call TRBJ1-1; D unresolved. The germline CDR1 and CDR2 sequences are MNHEY and SVGAGI. Trimming stripped 2 bases from V and 2 bases from J, with 9 bases between. CDR3 length: 14 residues. The CDR3 nucleotides are TGTGCCAGCAGTTACGCGGATTTTAACACTGAAGCTTTCTTT. Translating gives CASSYADFNTEAFF.

This clonotype appeared once. This sequence joins TRBV20-1 and TRBJ2-1; 13 bases are shared with TRBD2. The V and J ends lost 4 bases and 2 bases, in that order; junction bases with no gene match: 5. This CDR3 has 16 amino acids. Germline V CDR1 and CDR2: DFQATT, SNEGSKA (reference sequence). The CDR3 spells CSANLLAGGPYNEQFF. The CDR3 nucleotides read TGCAGTGCTAACCTACTAGCGGGGGGGCCCTACAATGAGCAGTTCTTC.

The sample holds many counts of this clonotype. The chain has TRBV7-9 and TRBJ2-7; unclear D gene. The CDR3 spans 13 residues. The germline V gene has CDR1 SEHNR and CDR2 FQNEAQ (reference sequence). The V end was cut by 4 bases, the J end by 0 bases, with 7 bases between. This chain's CDR3 is CASSSLSSYEQYF. DNA for the CDR3: TGTGCCAGCAGCTCGTTGAGCTCCTACGAGCAGTACTTC. The whole variable domain, remainder taken from reference TRBV7-9 and TRBJ2-7, is DTGVSQNPRHKITKRGQNVTFRCDPISEHNRLYWYRQTLGQGPEFLTYFQNEAQLEKSRLLSDRFSAERPKGSFSTLEIQRTEQGDSAMYLCASSSLSSYEQYFGPGTRLTVT.

This clonotype was recorded at least ten times. CDR3 region: CASREGAGAETQYF. The CDR3 DNA follows: TGCGCCAGCAGAGAGGGGGCAGGGGCAGAGACCCAGTACTTC. V is TRBV4-1 and J is TRBJ2-5; TRBD1 matches at 7 bases. The CDR3 is made up of 14 amino acids. V lost 6 bases and J lost 4; bases outside the gene matches: 8. The germline V gene has CDR1 MGHRA and CDR2 YSYEKL.

Ten or more counts support this clonotype. This chain uses TRBV2 with TRBJ2-1, with 11 bases aligning to TRBD2. The length of the CDR3 is 16 residues. Germline assignment: CDR1 SNHLY and CDR2 FYNNEI. Unmatched junction bases numbered 5, after V lost 3 bases and J lost 4 bases. The CDR3 loop reads CASSDIAGGPYNEQFF. CDR3 DNA: TGTGCCAGCAGTGACATAGCGGGAGGGCCATACAATGAGCAGTTCTTC.

This clonotype was seen at least ten times. This chain joins TRBV6-1 and TRBJ1-2; no definite D call. This CDR3 region has 13 residues. V lost 3 bases and J lost 1, with 6 bases in between. Germline V gene sequence: CDR1 MNHNS, CDR2 SASEGT. The CDR3 nucleotides are TGTGCCAGCAGTGAGAGGCTTAACTATGGCTACACCTTC. Protein product: CASSERLNYGYTF.

This clonotype was seen more than once but under ten times. The chain combines TRBV11-3 with TRBJ1-1; D is unclear. The length of the CDR3 is 12 residues. Per germline, CDR1 SGHNT and CDR2 YENEEA. V lost 3 bases, J lost 7 bases, and 9 bases lay in between. As DNA, the CDR3 is TGTGCCAGCAGCTTCATGGGAGGTGAAGCTTTCTTT. Protein product: CASSFMGGEAFF.

This clonotype was picked up a small number of times. This sequence joins TRBV14 and TRBJ2-5; 13 nucleotides agree with TRBD2. With 5 bases clipped from V and 4 bases from J, the junction kept 10 bases outside the gene matches. The CDR3 sequence is 17 residues long. In germline, CDR1 is SGHDN, CDR2 FVKESK. The CDR3 here is CASSSIGLAGETETQYF. The DNA of the CDR3 is TGTGCCAGCAGCTCTATCGGACTAGCGGGAGAGACAGAGACCCAGTACTTC.

Ten or more counts support this clonotype. The chain employs TRBV7-6 and TRBJ2-7; 10 bases agree with TRBD1. J was trimmed by 5 bases and V by 3 bases; bases with no gene match: 7. Germline V CDR1 and CDR2: SGHVS, FNYEAQ. The CDR3 totals 15 residues. The CDR3 loop is CASSFPGQGSDEQYF. CDR3 nucleotide sequence: TGTGCCAGCAGCTTTCCGGGACAGGGGAGTGACGAGCAGTACTTC. Based on the CDR3 plus reference TRBV7-6 and TRBJ2-7, the full variable domain is GAGVSQSPRYKVTKRGQDVALRCDPISGHVSLYWYRQALGQGPEFLTYFNYEAQQDKSGLPNDRFSAERPEGSISTLTIQRTEQRDSAMYRCASSFPGQGSDEQYFGPGTRLTVT.

The gene calls are TRBV6-5 and TRBJ1-2; D remains unclear. Germline V CDR1 and CDR2: MNHEY, SVGAGI. Trimming removed 2 bases from V and 3 bases from J, with 7 bases in between. This CDR3 has 13 amino acids. CDR3: CASSYAGYYGYTF. The CDR3 DNA reads as TGTGCCAGCAGTTACGCGGGGTACTATGGCTACACCTTC.

This chain uses TRBV3-1 with TRBJ2-7; tentative D call: TRBD2 (6 bases). Germline V lookup: CDR1 LGHDT, CDR2 YNNKEL (reference sequence). The CDR3 has 14 residues. V lost 5 bases and J lost 3, with 14 bases in between. The CDR3 here is CASSFGGTGYEQYF. The CDR3 nucleotides read TGTGCCAGCAGCTTCGGGGGTACGGGCTACGAGCAGTACTTC.

At least ten counts were recorded for this clonotype. The V call is TRBV7-8, the J call TRBJ2-7; D unresolved. The CDR3 totals 10 residues. Trimming shortened V by 10 bases and J by 4 bases, and 8 bases separated the two germline ends. Germline CDR1 and CDR2: SGHVS and FQNEAQ. CDR3 coding DNA: TGTGCCATCCCTTCTTACGAGCAGTACTTC. This codes for CAIPSYEQYF.

This clonotype appeared many times. The gene calls are TRBV7-2 and TRBJ1-1; 9 bases are shared with TRBD1. This CDR3 has 16 amino acids. V gave up 4 bases and J gave up 1 base; unmatched junction bases: 7. Germline V lookup: CDR1 SGHTA, CDR2 FQGNSA. The CDR3 reads CASSWTGVVGNTEAFF. DNA of the CDR3: TGTGCCAGCAGCTGGACAGGGGTCGTGGGGAACACTGAAGCTTTCTTT.

This clonotype was observed a handful of times. The rearrangement uses TRBV24-1 and TRBJ2-1; TRBD1 matches 7 bases. Germline V gene lookup returns CDR1 KGHDR and CDR2 SFDVKD. With 1 base clipped from V and 3 bases from J, the junction kept 5 bases outside the gene matches. The CDR3 length is 16 residues. The CDR3 DNA reads TGTGCCACCAGTGATTTAGGGACAGCTGACTACAATGAGCAGTTCTTC. Translated, it gives CATSDLGTADYNEQFF.

This clonotype showed up just a few times. J is TRBJ2-1 and V is TRBV4-2; TRBD2 might be the D (7 bases). Germline assignment: CDR1 LGHNA and CDR2 YNFKEQ. The V end lost 0 bases, the J end lost 3 bases, and 18 bases lay between the germline ends. The CDR3 contains 18 residues. CDR3 sequence (DNA): TGTGCCAGCAGCCAAGATACCCCCGGGGGCGGGAGCTACAATGAGCAGTTCTTC. Protein sequence: CASSQDTPGGGSYNEQFF.

This clonotype was counted between two and nine times. This sequence joins TRBV14 and TRBJ1-5; D uncertain. Germline values: CDR1 SGHDN, CDR2 FVKESK. The CDR3 sequence is 13 residues long. Trimming shortened V by 0 bases and J by 9 bases, and 9 bases separated the two germline ends. CDR3 loop: CASSQDRRGPQHF. The CDR3 nucleotides read TGTGCCAGCAGCCAAGATCGTCGGGGGCCCCAGCATTTT.

The DNA for the CDR3 is TGTGCCAGCAGCTGGGGGACGGCAACTAATGAAAAACTGTTTTTT. This sequence encodes CASSWGTATNEKLFF. This chain joins TRBV12-3 or TRBV12-4 and TRBJ1-4; D possibly corresponds to TRBD1 (5 bases). The CDR3 loop spans 15 amino acids. V shed 6 bases and J shed 0 bases, with 11 bases lying between them.

CDR3 DNA sequence: TGCAGCGCCTCAGAGGGGTCGGATGCCTACGAGCAGTACTTC. This sequence encodes CSASEGSDAYEQYF. This rearrangement joins TRBV29-1 to TRBJ2-7; D might be TRBD1 or TRBD2, each matching 5 bases. The CDR3 contains 14 residues. Deletions cut 7 bases from V and 2 bases from J, with 18 bases between. Germline V gene lookup returns CDR1 SQVTM and CDR2 ANQGSEA.

This clonotype was seen repeatedly, ten times or more. DNA for the CDR3: TGTGCCAGCAGTTTGCTGCGGGAGGTTCAAGAGACCCAGTACTTC. Encoded protein: CASSLLREVQETQYF. The rearrangement joins TRBV28 to TRBJ2-5, with 8 bases that match TRBD2. Germline values: CDR1 MDHEN, CDR2 SYDVKM. Germline trimming cut 3 bases from V and 2 bases from J; bases unmatched to any gene: 5. CDR3 length: 15 residues.

The CDR3 region has the DNA TGTGCCAGTACCGGACAACAGGGAGATACGCAGTATTTT. The encoded protein is CASTGQQGDTQYF. The chain recombines TRBV19 with TRBJ2-3, with a weak D call TRBD1 (6 bases). In germline, CDR1 is LNHDA, CDR2 SQIVND (reference sequence). The V gene lost 7 bases and the J gene lost 5 bases, with 13 bases spanning the gap. The CDR3 contains 13 residues.

CDR3: CASSVPNRDRGMIEQYF. CDR3 sequence (DNA): TGTGCCAGCAGTGTTCCCAACCGGGACAGGGGTATGATCGAGCAGTACTTC. This chain links TRBV25-1 with TRBJ2-7; 10 bases agree with TRBD1. Trimming cost V 4 bases and J 6 bases; bases outside gene matches: 15. Germline lookup yields CDR1 MGHDK and CDR2 SYGVNS. The CDR3 has 17 residues.

A note on this clonotype: A much larger clone sits a single nucleotide away, making a read error possible. J is TRBJ2-1 and V is TRBV5-1; D remains ambiguous. The CDR3 length is 12 residues. From germline, CDR1 is SGHRS and CDR2 YFSETQ. DNA for the CDR3: TGCGCCAGCAGCTTGACCGGCCATGAGCAGTTATTC. Residues: CASSLTGHEQLF.